The next 23 T cell receptor beta chains were all read from a single sample in a study of Ad26.COV2.S vaccination and SARS-CoV-2 variants. Indicated treatment: around 19 received Ad26.COV2.S at low or high dose, single or two shots; 5 received placebo; per-sample allocation not given. Each sample was drawn 63 days after the first injection (of vaccine or placebo). Generated by immunoSEQ multiplex PCR, the TCRdb table keeps only in-frame clones and is missing some. The repertoire has 450,000 to 550,000 clones, roughly 87% of them found once; the top ten carry 2% to 3%. The sequences come from peripheral blood, collected in a trial of Ad26.COV2.S vaccine versus placebo. Receptor source: a person between 18 and 65 years old who received the Ad26.COV2.S COVID-19 vaccine or a placebo.

The chain joins TRBV5-4 to TRBJ2-1, with D perhaps assigned TRBD1 or TRBD2 (5 bases each). Per germline, CDR1 SGHNT and CDR2 YYREEE (reference sequence). Trimming removed 3 bases from V and 0 bases from J, with 13 bases in between. CDR3 length: 16 amino acids. In DNA form, the CDR3 reads TGTGCCAGCAGCTCGGGGACGGCGAACTCCTACAATGAGCAGTTCTTC. Protein sequence: CASSSGTANSYNEQFF. The full variable domain, in which reference TRBV5-4 and TRBJ2-1 provide the parts outside the CDR3, is ETGVTQSPTHLIKTRGQQVTLRCSSQSGHNTVSWYQQALGQGPQFIFQYYREEENGRGNFPPRFSGLQFPNYSSELNVNALELDDSALYLCASSSGTANSYNEQFFGPGTRLTVL.

The chain has TRBV9 and TRBJ2-2; TRBD2 is a possible D gene (5 bases). This CDR3 is built from 15 residues. V was trimmed by 0 bases and J by 1 base, leaving 7 bases between them. Germline CDR1 reads SGDLS; CDR2 reads YYNGEE. In DNA form, the CDR3 reads TGTGCCAGCAGCGTAGTGGGGAGGAACACCGGGGAGCTGTTTTTT. Translating it yields CASSVVGRNTGELFF.

This clone was recorded a few times. The chain has TRBV12-3 or TRBV12-4 and TRBJ1-6, with D possibly matching TRBD1 (6 bases). Deletions cut 6 bases from V and 12 bases from J, with 12 bases between. This CDR3 is 12 amino acids long. In DNA form, the CDR3 reads TGTGCCAGCAGGGCACAGGGAGGACCCCTCCACTTT. It yields the protein CASRAQGGPLHF.

This clone was counted a few times. The V gene is TRBV2, the J gene TRBJ1-1, with a weak D call TRBD1 (5 bases). The germline CDR1 and CDR2 sequences are SNHLY and FYNNEI. This CDR3 has 13 amino acids. V lost 8 bases and J 1 base, leaving 11 bases between the germline ends. CDR3 protein: CASVGTANTEAFF. The CDR3 bases are TGTGCCAGCGTCGGGACGGCGAACACTGAAGCTTTCTTT. The whole variable domain, remainder taken from reference TRBV2 and TRBJ1-1, is EPEVTQTPSHQVTQMGQEVILRCVPISNHLYFYWYRQILGQKVEFLVSFYNNEISEKSEIFDDQFSVERPDGSNFTLKIRSTKLEDSAMYFCASVGTANTEAFFGQGTRLTVV.

The gene calls are TRBV30 and TRBJ1-2, with TRBD1 identical over 9 bases. The J segment lost 7 bases and the V segment lost 0 bases, leaving 6 bases of the junction unmatched. CDR1 is GTSNPN, CDR2 SVGIG, per germline (reference sequence). This CDR3 comprises 14 residues. CDR3 DNA: TGTGCCTGGAGTGTACGGGGGACAGGGTTTGGCTACACCTTC. Amino acid sequence: CAWSVRGTGFGYTF.

CDR3 in amino acids: CASSLTGGAITGELFF. The DNA of the CDR3 is TGTGCCAGCAGCTTAACCGGGGGGGCCATCACCGGGGAGCTGTTTTTT. V gene TRBV7-3 combines with J gene TRBJ2-2; 8 nucleotides line up with TRBD2. Trimming took 0 bases from V and 4 from J; bases not matched to a gene: 4. Germline lookup yields CDR1 SGHTA and CDR2 FQGTGA. The CDR3 is 16 amino acids.

The chain couples TRBV5-1 to TRBJ2-3, with unresolved D. This CDR3 is built from 13 residues. The germline V gene encodes CDR1 SGHRS and CDR2 YFSETQ. Trimming cost V 4 bases and J 1 base, with 7 bases left between them. The CDR3 spells CASSMERTDTQYF. The CDR3 DNA is TGCGCCAGCAGCATGGAGCGCACAGATACGCAGTATTTT.

V usage is TRBV11-3 and J usage is TRBJ2-5; 9 bases fit TRBD2. Germline loops: CDR1 SGHNT, CDR2 YENEEA. The CDR3 extends over 16 amino acids. Unmatched junction bases numbered 8, after V lost 1 base and J lost 5 bases. The CDR3 is CASSLGVAGVVETQYF. The DNA for the CDR3 is TGTGCCAGCAGCTTAGGGGTAGCGGGAGTTGTGGAGACCCAGTACTTC.

This chain connects TRBV28 to TRBJ1-5, with 9 bases that match TRBD1. CDR1 is MDHEN, CDR2 SYDVKM, per germline. V lost 10 bases to trimming and J lost 6 bases; unmatched junction nucleotides: 10. This CDR3 has 14 amino acids. The CDR3 reads CAIHTGGKAQPQHF. CDR3 in DNA: TGTGCCATACACACAGGGGGCAAGGCTCAGCCCCAGCATTTT.

The genes are TRBV9 and TRBJ1-3; D gene ambiguous. Germline V gene lookup returns CDR1 SGDLS and CDR2 YYNGEE. Trimming removed 7 bases from V and 2 bases from J, with 13 bases in between. The CDR3 consists of 14 residues. The CDR3 loop reads CASGGVIPGNTIYF. In DNA, the CDR3 is TGTGCCAGCGGTGGGGTCATCCCTGGAAACACCATATATTTT.

The chain uses TRBV5-1 and TRBJ2-5, with 7 nucleotides matching TRBD2. From germline, CDR1 is SGHRS and CDR2 YFSETQ. V gave up 6 bases and J gave up 2 bases; unmatched junction bases: 7. This CDR3 is 14 amino acids long. The CDR3 spells CASTGGGGQETQYF. The DNA of the CDR3 is TGCGCCAGCACAGGCGGGGGAGGACAAGAGACCCAGTACTTC.

This clone has a handful of counts. J is TRBJ1-4 and V is TRBV7-9; the D is unclear. CDR3 length: 15 amino acids. Trimming took 5 bases from V and 5 from J, leaving 15 bases between them. CDR1 and CDR2 (germline): SEHNR, FQNEAQ (reference sequence). The CDR3 DNA follows: TGTGCCAGCAGCGCCCCGACACTCGTGAATGAAAAACTGTTTTTT. It encodes CASSAPTLVNEKLFF.

The chain employs TRBV7-2 and TRBJ2-3; a possible D gene is TRBD2 (6 bases). The germline V gene encodes CDR1 SGHTA and CDR2 FQGNSA. CDR3 length: 14 residues. Trimming stripped 3 bases from V and 0 bases from J, with 7 bases between. CDR3 sequence (DNA): TGTGCCAGCAGCTTCGCGGGGAGCACAGATACGCAGTATTTT. Translated: CASSFAGSTDTQYF.

The V call is TRBV18, the J call TRBJ1-5; a weak D match, TRBD1 (5 bases). The CDR3 has 15 residues. Germline V CDR1 and CDR2: KGHSH, LQKENI. With 0 bases removed from V and 3 bases from J, the gap between germline ends came to 9 bases. This CDR3 is CASSPPPGHNQPQHF. CDR3 coding DNA: TGTGCCAGCTCACCACCCCCAGGGCACAATCAGCCCCAGCATTTT.

This chain uses TRBV11-2 with TRBJ2-2; 11 nucleotides line up with TRBD1. CDR1 and CDR2 from the germline V gene are SGHAT and FQNNGV. The CDR3 has 15 amino acids. Trimming at V came to 5 bases and at J to 5 bases, leaving 4 bases not matched to a gene. CDR3 nucleotide sequence: TGTGCCAGCAGCGCGGGACAGGGGGGGACCGGGGAGCTGTTTTTT. It encodes CASSAGQGGTGELFF.

Turning to this clone: The same CDR3 also results from other DNA sequences found in this sample. This chain joins TRBV9 and TRBJ2-5; 8 positions match TRBD2. Germline loops: CDR1 SGDLS, CDR2 YYNGEE. Trimming cost V 0 bases and J 2 bases; bases outside gene matches: 3. The length of the CDR3 is 15 residues. The CDR3 nucleotides are TGTGCCAGCAGCGTAGGGCCGGGAGGGCAAGAGACCCAGTACTTC. Protein: CASSVGPGGQETQYF.

J is TRBJ2-2 and V is TRBV5-5, with a weak D call TRBD2 (5 bases). CDR1 and CDR2 from the germline V gene are SGHKS and YYEKEE (reference sequence). This CDR3 has 14 amino acids. V was trimmed by 4 bases and J by 7 bases, leaving 14 bases between them. CDR3: CASSEIAAVGELFF. The CDR3 nucleotides read TGTGCCAGCAGCGAGATTGCAGCGGTCGGGGAGCTGTTTTTT.

The chain joins TRBV11-1 to TRBJ1-6, with 8 bases lining up with TRBD1. The germline V gene has CDR1 SGHAT and CDR2 FQDESV (reference sequence). With 5 bases clipped from V and 10 bases from J, the junction kept 7 bases outside the gene matches. CDR3 size: 14 residues. The CDR3 is CASSHRDRYSPLHF. The DNA for the CDR3 is TGTGCCAGCAGCCACCGGGACAGGTACTCACCCCTCCACTTT. Using reference TRBV11-1 and TRBJ1-6 for the parts outside the CDR3, the full variable domain is EAEVAQSPRYKITEKSQAVAFWCDPISGHATLYWYRQILGQGPELLVQFQDESVVDDSQLPKDRFSAERLKGVDSTLKIQPAELGDSAMYLCASSHRDRYSPLHFGNGTRLTVT.

The rearrangement uses TRBV2 and TRBJ1-4, with no clear D. This CDR3 region has 13 residues. V was clipped by 2 bases and J by 7 bases, with 8 bases between them. Per the germline V gene, CDR1 is SNHLY and CDR2 is FYNNEI. The CDR3 nucleotides are TGTGCCAGCAGTGAAAACCCTTTTGAAAAACTGTTTTTT. As protein: CASSENPFEKLFF. The entire variable domain, with the rest obtained from reference TRBV2 and TRBJ1-4, is as follows: EPEVTQTPSHQVTQMGQEVILRCVPISNHLYFYWYRQILGQKVEFLVSFYNNEISEKSEIFDDQFSVERPDGSNFTLKIRSTKLEDSAMYFCASSENPFEKLFFGSGTQLSVL.

The chain employs TRBV6-5 and TRBJ2-7, with TRBD1 matching over 9 bases. The CDR3 length is 16 residues. CDR1 MNHEY and CDR2 SVGAGI come from the germline V gene. Trimming at V came to 0 bases and at J to 2 bases, leaving 5 bases not matched to a gene. The chain's CDR3 is CASSYSSGQGTYEQYF. The DNA of the CDR3 is TGTGCCAGCAGTTACTCATCGGGACAGGGTACCTACGAGCAGTACTTC.

The V and J genes are TRBV5-1 and TRBJ1-6; possibly TRBD1 for D (5 bases). Trimming removed 3 bases at V and 5 bases at J, with 18 bases between. The CDR3 covers 17 residues. The germline CDR1 and CDR2 sequences are SGHRS and YFSETQ. The CDR3 is CASSSTTYMTDNSPLHF. DNA of the CDR3: TGCGCCAGCAGCTCGACGACTTACATGACAGATAATTCACCCCTCCACTTT.

V and J are TRBV12-5 and TRBJ1-5; no reliable D call. CDR3 length equals 17 residues. CDR1 is LGHNT and CDR2 is FRNRAP in the germline V gene. Trimming cost V 0 bases and J 4 bases, with 16 bases left between them. CDR3 sequence reads: CASGLVRHQDGNQPQHF. The CDR3 DNA reads as TGTGCTAGTGGTTTGGTACGGCATCAGGACGGGAATCAGCCCCAGCATTTT.

This clone was recorded only once. CDR3 sequence: CSARVGYEQYV. CDR3 nucleotides: TGCAGTGCTAGAGTCGGCTACGAGCAGTACGTC. The chain uses TRBV20-1 and TRBJ2-7, with D uncertain. This CDR3 has 11 residues. V was clipped by 1 base and J by 3 bases, with 4 bases between them. Germline V CDR1 and CDR2: DFQATT, SNEGSKA (reference sequence).